This entry lists 10 T cell receptor beta chains sequenced from one sample in a study of CD8 T cells in ankylosing spondylitis. Study conclusions and caveats: Eight highly homologous variants formed a TCR beta motif that appeared characteristic of ankylosing spondylitis blood.

TCRdb independently ran MiXCR on the 5' RACE reads; one entry per CDR3 protein. The profile covers 670,000 or so distinct CDR3 sequences, with about 20% appearing a single time and 19% taken by the ten largest. No antigen has been assigned to these receptors. Sequenced sample: blood, either unsorted or a sorted T cell fraction (not recorded which). The source of these receptors is a male donor with ankylosing spondylitis.

This clonotype came up a few times. This chain links TRBV12-3 or TRBV12-4 with TRBJ1-1; no clear D gene. Trimming left V 8 bases short and J 3 bases short, with 10 bases between. The CDR3 covers 12 residues. The CDR3 region is CASSDRHTEAFF. The CDR3 nucleotides are TGTGCCAGCTCTGACCGCCACACTGAAGCTTTCTTT.

This clonotype was picked up many times. The chain uses TRBV10-3 and TRBJ2-1; D ambiguous. This CDR3 region has 13 residues. V was cut by 3 bases and J by 2 bases, with 5 bases left in between. In germline, CDR1 is ENHRY, CDR2 SYGVKD. The CDR3 sequence: CAISDDTYNEQFF. The CDR3 nucleotides read TGTGCCATCAGTGATGACACCTACAATGAGCAGTTCTTC.

A single count supports this clonotype. The chain links TRBV19 to TRBJ1-2; a weak D match, TRBD1 (6 bases). The CDR3 has 12 amino acids. Trimming stripped 3 bases from V and 8 bases from J, with 10 bases between. The germline V gene encodes CDR1 LNHDA and CDR2 SQIVND (reference sequence). The CDR3 sequence: CASSMGTRGYTF. CDR3 sequence (DNA): TGTGCCAGTAGTATGGGGACAAGGGGCTACACCTTC.

The rearrangement uses TRBV7-2 and TRBJ2-7; 9 nucleotides line up with TRBD1. The junction had 5 bases not matched to a gene; V was cut back by 8 bases and J by 12 bases. Germline V CDR1 and CDR2: SGHTA, FQGNSA. This CDR3 has 10 amino acids. CDR3 in amino acids: CASWKDRGYF. In DNA, the CDR3 is TGTGCCAGCTGGAAGGACAGGGGGTACTTC.

This clonotype came up many times. The chain recombines TRBV7-2 with TRBJ2-1; 8 nucleotides agree with TRBD1. The germline V gene has CDR1 SGHTA and CDR2 FQGNSA. V trimming: 5 bases; J trimming: 9 bases; junction bases outside the gene matches: 9. CDR3 size: 14 residues. DNA of the CDR3: TGTGCCAGCAGCCAAGGGACAGGAGGGAGTGAGCAGTTCTTC. Translating it yields CASSQGTGGSEQFF.

This chain joins TRBV12-3 or TRBV12-4 and TRBJ1-5; D unresolved. CDR3 length: 15 amino acids. The ends were cut back, 6 bases at V and 0 bases at J, with 12 bases in the middle. CDR3 DNA: TGTGCCAGCAGCAACTGGAGGGATAGCAATCAGCCCCAGCATTTT. It encodes CASSNWRDSNQPQHF.

The sample holds a few counts of this clonotype. The genes are TRBV12-5 and TRBJ1-1; TRBD1 might be the D (5 bases). V was cut by 6 bases and J by 7 bases, with 15 bases left in between. The CDR3 totals 13 residues. Germline CDR1 is LGHNT and CDR2 is FRNRAP. CDR3 amino acids: CASGSGRWIEAFF. In DNA form, the CDR3 reads TGTGCTAGTGGATCGGGACGGTGGATTGAAGCTTTCTTT.

The gene calls are TRBV7-2 and TRBJ2-1, with D tentatively TRBD2 (6 bases). The CDR3 loop spans 16 amino acids. Looked up from germline, CDR1 is SGHTA and CDR2 is FQGNSA. Trimming removed 4 bases from V and 5 bases from J, with 18 bases in between. The CDR3 sequence: CASSSAPDYVHNEQFF. The CDR3 nucleotides are TGTGCCAGCAGCTCAGCCCCGGACTACGTCCACAATGAGCAGTTCTTC.

This clonotype was observed once. The CDR3 bases are TGCAGTGCCCCTACTAGCTATGAGCAGTTCTTC. Translating gives CSAPTSYEQFF. The rearrangement joins TRBV20-1 to TRBJ2-1; D is perhaps TRBD2 (6 bases). In germline, CDR1 is DFQATT, CDR2 SNEGSKA (reference sequence). With 6 bases removed from V and 8 bases from J, the gap between germline ends came to 11 bases. The CDR3 contains 11 residues.

V is TRBV19 and J is TRBJ2-5, with 9 positions matching TRBD1. After removal of 6 bases from V and 5 bases from J, the junction contained 10 bases not matched to a gene. Germline CDR1 is LNHDA and CDR2 is SQIVND (reference sequence). CDR3 size: 15 residues. The CDR3 here is CASSLGQGIWETQYF. The DNA of the CDR3 is TGTGCCAGTAGCCTCGGACAGGGGATTTGGGAGACCCAGTACTTC.